What follows is one TCR beta chain and its context. The data were taken from a study of blood T cell repertoires in COVID-19. About the research overall: Samples representing acute and convalescent COVID-19 were sourced from the United States, Italy and Spain. Sources were T cells, B-cell-depleted T cells, or PBMCs; the material itself was cDNA or gDNA.

The CDR3 totals 17 residues. V shed 2 bases and J 1 base; nucleotides not matched to a gene: 8. Germline V CDR1 and CDR2: MDHEN, SYDVKM. In the original workflow: Reference gene primer amplification gave nucleated cell count estimates. Method: immunoSEQ multiplex PCR; TCRdb's copy keeps in-frame clones and lacks some. V and J calls and clone size come straight from that table; D and trimming were deduced from the DNA. Of roughly 93,000 clones listed, over 70% are singletons. The sequence was collected from a woman older than 75 with acute or convalescent COVID-19. The sample was peripheral blood. The chain links TRBV28 to TRBJ1-2; TRBD1 matches at 9 bases. The CDR3 coding sequence is TGTGCCAGCAGTTTAAACCCTGGGACAGGGAATAACTATGGCTACACCTTC. Amino acids: CASSLNPGTGNNYGYTF.